Sequencing of this T cell receptor (beta chain) was carried out in a study of shared clonotypes between healthy human individuals. The study ran the assay at deep level. Profiled with immunoSEQ multiplex PCR; TCRdb holds only in-frame clones, not every one. Among about 1.5 million clones listed, 95% to 99% were seen once. Notes on the study in general: Rarefaction exposed incomplete sorted-subset sequencing despite large depth. Naive CD4 clonotype sharing across a few donors was around 5%.

Into CD45RA+ naive and CD45RA-negative memory subsets, the CD4+ cells were split. As to this clone: What it binds is unknown.

V shed 4 bases and J shed 3 bases, with 11 bases lying between them. Germline CDR1 SGHNT, CDR2 YYREEE (reference sequence). The CDR3 is 13 amino acids. The chain combines TRBV5-4 with TRBJ2-7; the D gene is possibly TRBD2 (6 bases). Sequenced input: naive CD4+ T cells sorted from blood. Subset given: CD45RA+ positively selected. The receptor was isolated from a man aged 25 to 40 in good health. The chain's CDR3 is CASSPGLRYEQYF. In DNA, the CDR3 is TGTGCCAGCAGCCCGGGACTTCGCTACGAGCAGTACTTC.